This record covers a single TCR beta chain. Its target is not known. The data derive from a study of blood T cells in healthy people across ages. Study-level points and caveats: Diversity was higher, and naive CD4+ cells more numerous, in long-lived donors than in aged donors.

The CDR3 covers 15 residues. Germline values: CDR1 DFQATT, CDR2 SNEGSKA (reference sequence). The ends were cut back, 2 bases at V and 0 bases at J, with 8 bases in the middle. Through a sample-barcoded 5' primer and a J-beta primer mix, a second PCR was run for roughly 7 to 11 cycles. MiXCR, applied by TCRdb to the 5' RACE reads, yields one record per CDR3 protein. The table has 450,000 to 700,000 distinct CDR3 sequences, approximately 25% seen once. The rearrangement uses TRBV20-1 and TRBJ2-6; D not resolved. The receptor's source is a woman between 65 and 79 years old in good health. The sequencing sample was made of blood. The CDR3 region has the DNA TGCAGTGCTAGATCCACCAGCTCTGGGGCCAACGTCCTGACTTTC. Amino acid sequence: CSARSTSSGANVLTF.